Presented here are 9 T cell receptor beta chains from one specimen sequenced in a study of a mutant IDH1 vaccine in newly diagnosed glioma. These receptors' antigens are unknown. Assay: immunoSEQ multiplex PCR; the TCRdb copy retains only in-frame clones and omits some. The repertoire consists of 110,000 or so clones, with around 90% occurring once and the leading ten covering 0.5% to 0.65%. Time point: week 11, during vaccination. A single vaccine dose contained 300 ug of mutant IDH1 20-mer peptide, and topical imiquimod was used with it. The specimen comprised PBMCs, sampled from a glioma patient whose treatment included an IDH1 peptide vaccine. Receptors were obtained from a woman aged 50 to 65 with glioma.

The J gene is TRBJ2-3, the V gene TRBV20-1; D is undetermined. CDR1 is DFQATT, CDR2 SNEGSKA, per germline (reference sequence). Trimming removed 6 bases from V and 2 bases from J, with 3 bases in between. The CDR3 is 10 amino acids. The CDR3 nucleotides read TGCAGTGCCCACACAGATACGCAGTATTTT. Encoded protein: CSAHTDTQYF.

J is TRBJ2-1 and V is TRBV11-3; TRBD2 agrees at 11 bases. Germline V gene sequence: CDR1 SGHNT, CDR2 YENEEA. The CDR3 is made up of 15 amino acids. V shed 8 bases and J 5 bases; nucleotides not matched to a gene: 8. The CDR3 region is CASGLGTSGNNEQFF. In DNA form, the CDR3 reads TGTGCCAGCGGTCTGGGGACTAGCGGAAACAATGAGCAGTTCTTC.

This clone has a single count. In nucleotides, the CDR3 is TGTGCCAGCAGCGCGGTCCGGGGGTATGGCTACACCTTC. Translation gives CASSAVRGYGYTF. The chain couples TRBV27 to TRBJ1-2, with a possible D match to TRBD1 (5 bases). CDR1 MNHEY and CDR2 SMNVEV come from the germline V gene (reference sequence). The length of the CDR3 is 13 residues. Trimming shortened V by 6 bases and J by 5 bases, and 13 bases separated the two germline ends.

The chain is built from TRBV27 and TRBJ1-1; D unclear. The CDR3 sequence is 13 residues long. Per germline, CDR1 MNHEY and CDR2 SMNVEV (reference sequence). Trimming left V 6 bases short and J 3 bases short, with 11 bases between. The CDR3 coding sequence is TGTGCCAGCAGACTGAGGCGTCACACTGAAGCTTTCTTT. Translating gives CASRLRRHTEAFF.

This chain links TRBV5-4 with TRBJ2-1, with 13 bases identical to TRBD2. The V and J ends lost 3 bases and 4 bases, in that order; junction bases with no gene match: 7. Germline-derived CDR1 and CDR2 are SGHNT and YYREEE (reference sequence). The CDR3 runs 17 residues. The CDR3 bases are TGTGCCAGCAGCTCGGGACTAGCGGGATTGGGTTACAATGAGCAGTTCTTC. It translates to CASSSGLAGLGYNEQFF.

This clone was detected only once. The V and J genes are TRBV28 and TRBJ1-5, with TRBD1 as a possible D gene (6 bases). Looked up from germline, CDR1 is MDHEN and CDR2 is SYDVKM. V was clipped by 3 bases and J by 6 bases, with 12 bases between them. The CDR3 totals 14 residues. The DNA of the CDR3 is TGTGCCAGCAGTTTGGCGGACAGCGGTCAGCCCCAGCATTTT. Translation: CASSLADSGQPQHF.

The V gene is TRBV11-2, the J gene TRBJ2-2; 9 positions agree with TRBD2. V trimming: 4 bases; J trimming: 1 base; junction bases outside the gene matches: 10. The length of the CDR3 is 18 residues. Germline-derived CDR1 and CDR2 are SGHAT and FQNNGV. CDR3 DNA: TGTGCCAGCAGCTCCTGGGTAGCGGGAGCTGTGAACACCGGGGAGCTGTTTTTT. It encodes CASSSWVAGAVNTGELFF. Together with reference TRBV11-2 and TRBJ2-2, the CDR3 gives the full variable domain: EAGVAQSPRYKIIEKRQSVAFWCNPISGHATLYWYQQILGQGPKLLIQFQNNGVVDDSQLPKDRFSAERLKGVDSTLKIQPAKLEDSAVYLCASSSWVAGAVNTGELFFGEGSRLTVL.

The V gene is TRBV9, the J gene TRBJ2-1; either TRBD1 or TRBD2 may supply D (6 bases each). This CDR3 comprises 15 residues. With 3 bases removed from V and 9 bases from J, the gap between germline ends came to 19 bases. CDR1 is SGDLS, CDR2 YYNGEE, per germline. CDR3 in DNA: TGTGCCAGCAGCGGACGAGGGGGTAGCGGCCTTGAGCAGTTCTTC. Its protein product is CASSGRGGSGLEQFF.

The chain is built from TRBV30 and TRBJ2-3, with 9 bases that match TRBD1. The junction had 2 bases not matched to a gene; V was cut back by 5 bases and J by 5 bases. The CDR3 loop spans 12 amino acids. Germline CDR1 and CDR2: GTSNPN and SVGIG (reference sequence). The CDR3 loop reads CAWGDRVDTQYF. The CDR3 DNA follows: TGTGCCTGGGGGGACAGGGTAGATACGCAGTATTTT. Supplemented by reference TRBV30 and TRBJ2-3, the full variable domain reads SQTIHQWPATLVQPVGSPLSLECTVEGTSNPNLYWYRQAAGRGLQLLFYSVGIGQISSEVPQNLSASRPQDRQFILSSKKLLLSDSGFYLCAWGDRVDTQYFGPGTRLTVL.